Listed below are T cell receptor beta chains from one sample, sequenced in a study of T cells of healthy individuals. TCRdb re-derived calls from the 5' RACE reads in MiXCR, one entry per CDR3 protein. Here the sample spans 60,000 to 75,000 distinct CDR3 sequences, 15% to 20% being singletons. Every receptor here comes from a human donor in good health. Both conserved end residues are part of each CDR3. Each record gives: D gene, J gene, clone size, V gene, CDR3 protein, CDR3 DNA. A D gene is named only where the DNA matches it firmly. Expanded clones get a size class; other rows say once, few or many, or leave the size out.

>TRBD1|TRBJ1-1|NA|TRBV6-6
CASRVNRGQEAFF
TGTGCCAGCAGAGTTAACAGGGGGCAAGAAGCTTTCTTT
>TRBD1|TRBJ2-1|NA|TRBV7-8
CAGSLGTGPGYNEQFF
TGTGCCGGCAGCTTGGGGACAGGTCCCGGGTACAATGAGCAGTTCTTC
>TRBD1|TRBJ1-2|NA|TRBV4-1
CASSQATDRGPSYTF
TGCGCCAGCAGCCAGGCAACGGACAGGGGGCCGAGCTACACCTTC
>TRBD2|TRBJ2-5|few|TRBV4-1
CVSSRGGQETQYF
TGCGTCAGCAGCCGGGGGGGTCAAGAGACCCAGTACTTC
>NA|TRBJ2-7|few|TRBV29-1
CSVVGFRNSYEQYF
TGCAGCGTTGTAGGATTTCGGAATTCCTACGAGCAGTACTTC
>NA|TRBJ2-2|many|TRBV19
CASSAGQDRRETNTGELFF
TGTGCCAGTAGCGCAGGACAGGACCGCCGGGAGACGAACACCGGGGAGCTGTTTTTT
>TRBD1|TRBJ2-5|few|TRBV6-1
CASRDRVLEETQYF
TGTGCCAGCAGGGACAGGGTTTTGGAGGAGACCCAGTACTTC
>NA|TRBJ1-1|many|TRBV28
CASSLFPREAFF
TGTGCCAGCAGTTTATTCCCGAGAGAAGCTTTCTTT
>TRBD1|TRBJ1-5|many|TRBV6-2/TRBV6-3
CASSPWGTGGLGSNQPQHF
TGTGCCAGCAGCCCATGGGGGACAGGGGGCTTAGGGAGCAATCAGCCCCAGCATTTT
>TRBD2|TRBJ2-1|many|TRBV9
CASSHVPGLSPYNEQFF
TGTGCCAGCAGCCATGTACCGGGACTAAGCCCCTACAATGAGCAGTTCTTC
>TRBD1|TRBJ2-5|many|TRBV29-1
CSVGQQETQYF
TGCAGCGTGGGACAGCAAGAGACCCAGTACTTC
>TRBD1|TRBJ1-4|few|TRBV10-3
CAISYSGGLDEKLFF
TGTGCCATCAGCTACTCAGGGGGTTTGGATGAAAAACTGTTTTTT
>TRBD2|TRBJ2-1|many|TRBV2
CASSEIRWTSTSYNEQFF
TGTGCCAGCAGTGAAATTCGTTGGACTAGTACTTCCTACAATGAGCAGTTCTTC